These 25 T cell receptor beta chains share one sample of origin, sequenced in a study of shared clonotypes between healthy human individuals. CD45RO-negative CD8 cells positively selected for CCR7 made up the naive population, which excluded terminally differentiated effector memory CD45RA+ cells. TCRdb keeps only in-frame clones here, not all; method: immunoSEQ multiplex PCR. The table has around 2,000,000 clones, roughly 94% seen once; the top ten hold more than 0.95%. Sequencing used naive CD8+ T cells sorted from blood. The receptor source for this set is a man aged 18 to 35 in good health.

The V gene is TRBV5-4, the J gene TRBJ2-1; D unclear. Germline V gene data show CDR1 as SGHNT and CDR2 as YYREEE (reference sequence). The V gene lost 0 bases and the J gene lost 3 bases, with 7 bases spanning the gap. This CDR3 spans 14 amino acids. The CDR3 bases are TGTGCCAGCAGCTTGGCGGAGAGCTACAATGAGCAGTTCTTC. It is translated as CASSLAESYNEQFF. The whole variable domain, remainder taken from reference TRBV5-4 and TRBJ2-1, is ETGVTQSPTHLIKTRGQQVTLRCSSQSGHNTVSWYQQALGQGPQFIFQYYREEENGRGNFPPRFSGLQFPNYSSELNVNALELDDSALYLCASSLAESYNEQFFGPGTRLTVL.

V usage is TRBV2 and J usage is TRBJ2-5, with 10 bases fitting TRBD2. This CDR3 is 16 amino acids long. With 11 bases clipped from V and 4 bases from J, the junction kept 16 bases outside the gene matches. CDR1 and CDR2 (germline): SNHLY, FYNNEI. CDR3 coding DNA: TGTGCCGCCTTTCAAATCAGCGGGGGGGAAGGAGAGACCCAGTACTTC. Translation: CAAFQISGGEGETQYF.

In regard to this clone: At one of its ends the junction is not consistent with the germline gene, which may arise from a read error. The chain has TRBV7-7 and TRBJ2-7; D tentatively reads TRBD1 or TRBD2 (5 bases each). The CDR3 is 14 amino acids. Germline assignment: CDR1 SSHAT and CDR2 FNYEAQ (reference sequence). CDR3 in amino acids: CASSPYPGTNEQYF. CDR3 coding DNA: TGTGCTAGCAGCCCGTACCCAGGGACCAACGAGCAGTACTTC.

Remarks on this clone: Other DNA sequences of this sample code for an identical CDR3. This CDR3 reads CASSPTSGSYNEQFF. The CDR3 coding sequence is TGTGCCAGCTCCCCGACTAGCGGGAGTTACAATGAGCAGTTCTTC. This chain connects TRBV7-6 to TRBJ2-1, with 12 bases matching TRBD2. The CDR3 length is 15 residues. The trim removed 8 bases at V and 4 bases at J, leaving 6 bases unmatched. Germline CDR1 is SGHVS and CDR2 is FNYEAQ.

This chain joins TRBV7-9 and TRBJ2-7, with D possibly being TRBD2 (6 bases). The CDR3 has 14 amino acids. Germline CDR1 and CDR2: SEHNR and FQNEAQ (reference sequence). V was trimmed by 5 bases and J by 3 bases, leaving 14 bases between them. The CDR3 DNA sequence: TGTGCCAGCAGCGGAGGGGACCTCATCTACGAGCAGTACTTC. This codes for CASSGGDLIYEQYF.

The rearrangement links TRBV7-9 to TRBJ2-5; the D is unclear. Trimming removed 1 base from V and 2 bases from J, with 11 bases in between. Per the germline V gene, CDR1 is SEHNR and CDR2 is FQNEAQ (reference sequence). The CDR3 runs 15 residues. This chain's CDR3 is CASSLEVAGQETQYF. For the CDR3, the DNA is TGTGCCAGCAGCTTAGAAGTGGCAGGACAAGAGACCCAGTACTTC.

The chain couples TRBV14 to TRBJ2-5; 9 bases match TRBD2. Germline lookup yields CDR1 SGHDN and CDR2 FVKESK. CDR3 length: 16 residues. V trimming: 3 bases; J trimming: 4 bases; junction bases outside the gene matches: 9. The CDR3, as DNA: TGTGCCAGCAGCCATTACGCGGGACTAGCCCCAGAGACCCAGTACTTC. This codes for CASSHYAGLAPETQYF.

The V call is TRBV7-9, the J call TRBJ2-6; D is unclear. From germline, CDR1 is SEHNR and CDR2 FQNEAQ (reference sequence). The CDR3 contains 14 residues. V was shortened by 5 bases and J by 5 bases, with 10 bases between the two germline ends. The CDR3 DNA reads as TGTGCCAGCAGCCAGCAAAGTCGGGCCAACGTCCTGACTTTC. Translating it yields CASSQQSRANVLTF.

About this clone: The sample holds other DNA sequences that translate to the same CDR3. This chain joins TRBV28 and TRBJ2-7; 7 positions match TRBD1. Germline-derived CDR1 and CDR2 are MDHEN and SYDVKM. With V trimmed by 5 bases and J by 2 bases, 9 bases remained unmatched. The CDR3 has 15 residues. This chain's CDR3 is CASSGRQGTTYEQYF. The CDR3 region has the DNA TGTGCCAGCAGTGGTAGACAGGGAACGACCTACGAGCAGTACTTC.

CDR3 nucleotides: TGTGCTAGTGGTTTGTGGGCGGAAAGCTCTGGGGCCAACGTCCTGACTTTC. Protein product: CASGLWAESSGANVLTF. The V call is TRBV12-5, the J call TRBJ2-6; D not resolved. Germline values: CDR1 LGHNT, CDR2 FRNRAP. The CDR3 totals 17 residues. Between the trimmed V and J ends, which lost 2 bases and 0 bases, there was a span of 11 bases.

The rearrangement links TRBV27 to TRBJ2-7; unclear D gene. The CDR3 runs to 13 residues. With 5 bases removed from V and 3 bases from J, the gap between germline ends came to 11 bases. CDR1 MNHEY and CDR2 SMNVEV come from the germline V gene (reference sequence). CDR3 DNA: TGTGCCAGCAGTGAACAGTACCTCTACGAGCAGTACTTC. The encoded protein is CASSEQYLYEQYF.

This chain connects TRBV19 to TRBJ2-7; 7 bases fit TRBD2. The V gene's germline CDR1 is LNHDA and CDR2 SQIVND (reference sequence). The ends lost 3 bases at V and 2 bases at J; junction bases unmatched: 10. The CDR3 is made up of 16 amino acids. CDR3 nucleotide sequence: TGTGCCAGTAGTATCTCCCTTGGCGGGGGAACCTACGAGCAGTACTTC. Translated, it gives CASSISLGGGTYEQYF.

With regard to this clone: The junction differs from germline at one of its ends, possibly a read error. The rearrangement links TRBV6-5 to TRBJ2-1; D is perhaps TRBD2 (6 bases). CDR3 size: 11 residues. CDR1 and CDR2 (germline): MNHEY, SVGAGI. CDR3 in amino acids: CASSPGSERFF. Here the CDR3 DNA reads TGTGCCAGCAGTCCCGGGAGCGAGCGGTTCTTC.

The CDR3 DNA is TGTGCCACCAGCCCGGGCCAGGCCGCAGATACGCAGTATTTT. Its translation: CATSPGQAADTQYF. The chain joins TRBV15 to TRBJ2-3; D remains unclear. V was shortened by 5 bases and J by 4 bases, with 13 bases between the two germline ends. Germline loops: CDR1 LNHNV, CDR2 YYDKDF (reference sequence). This CDR3 is built from 14 residues.

The rearrangement uses TRBV9 and TRBJ1-1; D is unresolved. The CDR3 spans 15 residues. Germline V gene data show CDR1 as SGDLS and CDR2 as YYNGEE. V dropped 4 bases and J dropped 1 base, with 14 bases sitting between them. CDR3 amino acids: CASSPLAGTNTEAFF. CDR3 coding DNA: TGTGCCAGCAGCCCGCTGGCAGGTACGAACACTGAAGCTTTCTTT. Full variable domain (outside the CDR3, taken from reference TRBV9 and TRBJ1-1): DSGVTQTPKHLITATGQRVTLRCSPRSGDLSVYWYQQSLDQGLQFLIQYYNGEERAKGNILERFSAQQFPDLHSELNLSSLELGDSALYFCASSPLAGTNTEAFFGQGTRLTVV.

A remark on this clone: The sample carries other DNA sequences with the same CDR3. The chain couples TRBV7-8 to TRBJ1-3, with unresolved D. The CDR3 runs to 14 residues. Trimming shortened V by 0 bases and J by 1 base, and 4 bases separated the two germline ends. Germline V gives CDR1 SGHVS, CDR2 FQNEAQ. The chain's CDR3 is CASSLAGSGNTIYF. The CDR3 bases are TGTGCCAGCAGCTTAGCGGGGTCTGGAAACACCATATATTTT.

This chain links TRBV27 with TRBJ1-1; 7 positions match TRBD1. CDR1 is MNHEY and CDR2 is SMNVEV in the germline V gene (reference sequence). Trimming cost V 5 bases and J 6 bases; bases outside gene matches: 6. The CDR3 extends over 13 amino acids. The DNA for the CDR3 is TGTGCCAGCAGTGCCGCAGGGGGGGCTGAAGCTTTCTTT. Amino acid sequence: CASSAAGGAEAFF.

A few counts support this clone. The V gene is TRBV9, the J gene TRBJ1-2; D unclear. Germline CDR1 reads SGDLS; CDR2 reads YYNGEE. With 0 bases removed from V and 4 bases from J, the gap between germline ends came to 10 bases. The CDR3 length is 14 residues. The CDR3 loop reads CASSVEANFYGYTF. The CDR3 nucleotides are TGTGCCAGCAGCGTAGAGGCAAACTTCTATGGCTACACCTTC.

The chain couples TRBV13 to TRBJ2-3; D remains ambiguous. CDR3 length: 14 amino acids. Germline CDR1 reads PRHDT; CDR2 reads FYEKMQ (reference sequence). The V end lost 3 bases, the J end lost 0 bases, and 7 bases lay between the germline ends. The CDR3 DNA is TGTGCCAGCAGCTTGGGGATAAGCACAGATACGCAGTATTTT. This sequence encodes CASSLGISTDTQYF.

This clone was recorded once. Other DNA sequences in this specimen translate into the identical CDR3. V usage is TRBV4-3 and J usage is TRBJ2-7; 8 nucleotides agree with TRBD1. The germline CDR1 and CDR2 sequences are LGHNA and YSLEER. This CDR3 has 14 residues. The trim removed 1 base at V and 3 bases at J, leaving 2 bases unmatched. The CDR3 protein is CASSQGTGNYEQYF. CDR3 sequence (DNA): TGCGCCAGCAGCCAAGGGACAGGGAACTACGAGCAGTACTTC.

This chain uses TRBV6-1 with TRBJ1-1; tentatively, D is TRBD1 (6 bases). The CDR3 runs 17 residues. The germline V gene has CDR1 MNHNS and CDR2 SASEGT. V was pared by 0 bases and J by 5 bases, with 19 bases between. The CDR3 nucleotides are TGTGCCAGCAGTGAAGCGCTGTGGGGCGAGGGGGTGACTGAAGCTTTCTTT. Its protein is CASSEALWGEGVTEAFF.

The DNA for the CDR3 is TGTGCCAGCAGCTTCCGCGGGGGGTCTGATGAGCAGTTCTTC. Its translation: CASSFRGGSDEQFF. The chain uses TRBV7-3 and TRBJ2-1; 8 positions match TRBD2. The CDR3 is 14 amino acids. Per the germline V gene, CDR1 is SGHTA and CDR2 is FQGTGA. V dropped 3 bases and J dropped 8; count of bases not matched to a gene: 6.

This chain connects TRBV29-1 to TRBJ2-5; TRBD1 might be the D (5 bases). The CDR3 runs 13 residues. V shed 4 bases and J shed 5 bases, with 14 bases lying between them. Germline-derived CDR1 and CDR2 are SQVTM and ANQGSEA. This CDR3 reads CSVVKQGWETQYF. CDR3 nucleotides: TGCAGCGTTGTAAAGCAGGGCTGGGAGACCCAGTACTTC.

This rearrangement joins TRBV10-2 to TRBJ2-1, with 12 bases that match TRBD2. Germline V gene lookup returns CDR1 WSHSY and CDR2 SAAADI. This CDR3 has 14 residues. V lost 5 bases, J lost 5 bases, and 1 base stayed unmatched. CDR3 residues: CASSTSGRNNEQFF. The CDR3 nucleotides are TGCGCCAGCAGTACTAGCGGGAGGAACAATGAGCAGTTCTTC.

The V gene is TRBV5-1, the J gene TRBJ2-3; TRBD2 matches 8 bases. CDR1 is SGHRS, CDR2 YFSETQ, per germline. V lost 2 bases, J lost 0 bases, and 5 bases stayed unmatched. This CDR3 is built from 16 residues. The CDR3 DNA is TGCGCCAGCAGCTTCCTGATAGCGGGAAGCACAGATACGCAGTATTTT. It translates to CASSFLIAGSTDTQYF.